The 2 T cell receptor beta chains below all came from one sample that was sequenced in a study of long-term antiretroviral therapy in people with HIV. A v3.0 immunoSEQ assay was performed at survey level. TCRdb keeps only in-frame clones here, not all; method: immunoSEQ multiplex PCR. The table has 35,000 to 50,000 clones, roughly 86% seen once. Material: unsorted PBMCs, obtained 0.1 years before starting antiretroviral therapy. These receptors were collected from a woman in her 50s with HIV.

The chain employs TRBV7-9 and TRBJ2-1; 7 bases map to TRBD1. The CDR3 consists of 15 residues. CDR1 is SEHNR, CDR2 FQNEAQ, per germline (reference sequence). V lost 4 bases and J lost 2; bases outside the gene matches: 5. The CDR3 loop is CASSSRQGTYNEQFF. The CDR3 DNA reads TGTGCCAGCAGCTCTAGACAGGGCACCTACAATGAGCAGTTCTTC.

This clone was seen a handful of times. The chain uses TRBV5-1 and TRBJ2-5; TRBD2 aligns across 16 bases. With 4 bases clipped from V and 4 bases from J, the junction kept 7 bases outside the gene matches. In germline, CDR1 is SGHRS, CDR2 YFSETQ. CDR3 length: 17 amino acids. In DNA form, the CDR3 reads TGCGCCAGCAGCCTGGGACTAGCGGGGGGGCAGCCAGAGACCCAGTACTTC. Translated, it gives CASSLGLAGGQPETQYF. Combining the CDR3 with reference TRBV5-1 and TRBJ2-5 gives the whole variable domain KAGVTQTPRYLIKTRGQQVTLSCSPISGHRSVSWYQQTPGQGLQFLFEYFSETQRNKGNFPGRFSGRQFSNSRSEMNVSTLELGDSALYLCASSLGLAGGQPETQYFGPGTRLLVL.